This T cell receptor (beta chain) was documented in a study of blood T cell repertoires in COVID-19. Original handling: Reference gene primer amplification in the assay estimated nucleated cell counts. The table came from immunoSEQ multiplex PCR; TCRdb's copy has only in-frame clones and leaves some out. V, J and clone size are taken as reported in that table, and D and trimming were inferred from the DNA itself. The table has 150,000 to 200,000 clones, about 86% seen once; the top ten hold about an eighth. This CDR3 is built from 16 residues. J was trimmed by 3 bases and V by 2 bases; bases with no gene match: 9. Germline V gives CDR1 MGHRA, CDR2 YSYEKL.

What was sequenced was peripheral blood. The chain carries TRBV4-1 and TRBJ2-7, with TRBD1 matching 8 bases. This sequence originates from a woman in her 70s with COVID-19, enrolled during active disease. CDR3 nucleotide sequence: TGCGCCAGCAGCCAAACCCCGGGACAGGCCTACTACGAGCAGTACTTC. This gives the protein CASSQTPGQAYYEQYF.